Listed below are T cell receptor beta chains from one sample, sequenced in a study of T cell repertoires in ileal Crohn's disease. Sequencing used immunoSEQ multiplex PCR; TCRdb keeps in-frame clones, though not all of them. The sample yields 13,000 or so clones, roughly 78% seen once. Sequencing used ileal tissue. All receptors derive from an adult with Crohn's disease. Each CDR3 is given with its conserved first and last residue. The order of the fields is CDR3 length, V gene, CDR3 protein.

cdr3_length: 15
v_call: TRBV19
cdr3_aa: CASSMGGSDTGELFF

cdr3_length: 15
v_call: TRBV2
cdr3_aa: CASRGQGALNSPLHF

cdr3_length: 17
v_call: TRBV7-3
cdr3_aa: CASSLKTVQKNTGELFF

cdr3_length: 13
v_call: TRBV19
cdr3_aa: CASSIVEKETQYF

cdr3_length: 16
v_call: TRBV11-2
cdr3_aa: CASSRNGREATGELFF

cdr3_length: 18
v_call: TRBV5-1
cdr3_aa: CASSLLGRKRTENTEAFF

cdr3_length: 13
v_call: TRBV14
cdr3_aa: CASSQVVSGSKFF

cdr3_length: 12
v_call: TRBV14
cdr3_aa: CASSRGSGGYTF

cdr3_length: 14
v_call: TRBV19
cdr3_aa: CASSRQEWNTEAFF

cdr3_length: 19
v_call: TRBV6-1
cdr3_aa: CASSGFRTGGILSNQPQHF

cdr3_length: 16
v_call: TRBV4-2
cdr3_aa: CASSQDRRGGYNEQFF

cdr3_length: 16
v_call: TRBV23-1
cdr3_aa: CASSQRIKRGWREQFF

cdr3_length: 16
v_call: TRBV9
cdr3_aa: CASSATVLAGSDTQYF

cdr3_length: 15
v_call: TRBV13
cdr3_aa: CASSLWSGVYSPLHF

cdr3_length: 13
v_call: TRBV12-5
cdr3_aa: CASGLGQGSGYTF

cdr3_length: 12
v_call: TRBV5-1
cdr3_aa: CASRVANTEAFF

cdr3_length: 13
v_call: TRBV30
cdr3_aa: CAWSVRRGNTIYF

cdr3_length: 13
v_call: TRBV7-3
cdr3_aa: CASSLRANTEAFF

cdr3_length: 16
v_call: TRBV9
cdr3_aa: CASNVGTSGLQETQYF

cdr3_length: 21
v_call: TRBV27
cdr3_aa: CASSPGGGREIISSVGDTQYF

cdr3_length: 18
v_call: TRBV27
cdr3_aa: CASSFIPSYRTVNTEAFF

cdr3_length: 16
v_call: TRBV2
cdr3_aa: CASIRDRLPTGYGYTF

cdr3_length: 16
v_call: TRBV7-3
cdr3_aa: CASSLSPGTANTEAFF

cdr3_length: 13
v_call: TRBV9
cdr3_aa: CASSHQGPGELFF

cdr3_length: 12
v_call: TRBV6-1
cdr3_aa: CASSEFREKLFF

cdr3_length: 17
v_call: TRBV5-5
cdr3_aa: CASSRTPGTGGDYGYTF

cdr3_length: 13
v_call: TRBV27
cdr3_aa: CASSPGDFYEQYF

cdr3_length: 16
v_call: TRBV5-1
cdr3_aa: CASSHETGTPYNEQFF

cdr3_length: 17
v_call: TRBV7-3
cdr3_aa: CASSSRPGQWNTGELFF

cdr3_length: 15
v_call: TRBV4-1
cdr3_aa: CASSPGLAGYNEQFF

cdr3_length: 15
v_call: TRBV19
cdr3_aa: CASSIGGVGNYGYTF

cdr3_length: 12
v_call: TRBV10-1
cdr3_aa: CASMERGYEQYF

cdr3_length: 16
v_call: TRBV6-6
cdr3_aa: CASSKPGQAGQETQYF

cdr3_length: 13
v_call: TRBV19
cdr3_aa: CASSRDRTYEQYF

cdr3_length: 15
v_call: TRBV7-3
cdr3_aa: CASSLGVGGAYGYTF

cdr3_length: 13
v_call: TRBV6-5
cdr3_aa: CASSSGHRYEQYF

cdr3_length: 17
v_call: TRBV9
cdr3_aa: CASSEGTGFRGRNEQFF

cdr3_length: 16
v_call: TRBV12-5
cdr3_aa: CASGLVSGQGSDTQYF

cdr3_length: 16
v_call: TRBV6-6
cdr3_aa: CASSYSFIDSNYEQYF

cdr3_length: 16
v_call: TRBV5-1
cdr3_aa: CASKTSGGRGTGELFF

cdr3_length: 15
v_call: TRBV21-1
cdr3_aa: CASSRAGWSEETQYF

cdr3_length: 13
v_call: TRBV19
cdr3_aa: CASTGIRDGEQYF

cdr3_length: 14
v_call: TRBV5-4
cdr3_aa: CASSTGTGLDTQYF

cdr3_length: 16
v_call: TRBV18
cdr3_aa: CASSPREGIGNTEAFF

cdr3_length: 14
v_call: TRBV13
cdr3_aa: CASSLEGQSYEQYF

cdr3_length: 15
v_call: TRBV29-1
cdr3_aa: CSVAAGGYGTDTQYF

cdr3_length: 13
v_call: TRBV7-9
cdr3_aa: CASSSNRVGEQYF

cdr3_length: 17
v_call: TRBV7-3
cdr3_aa: CASSLRLAGGNTGELFF

cdr3_length: 15
v_call: TRBV10-2
cdr3_aa: CASSHRDSPFEKLFF

cdr3_length: 14
v_call: TRBV6-5
cdr3_aa: CASSRDRLSYEQYF

cdr3_length: 14
v_call: TRBV5-4
cdr3_aa: CASSSDRLNEKLFF

cdr3_length: 13
v_call: TRBV2
cdr3_aa: CAVRGGLYNEQFF

cdr3_length: 15
v_call: TRBV9
cdr3_aa: CASSVVPGPNEKLFF

cdr3_length: 14
v_call: TRBV6-6
cdr3_aa: CAAQGGRPSYEQYF

cdr3_length: 15
v_call: TRBV29-1
cdr3_aa: CSVGGQGVGLGEQYF